These 24 T cell receptor beta chains were all obtained from the same sample, sequenced in a study of human T cells and chemical hapten exposure. Time point defined: patch test 2, 6 weeks after DPC sensitization. Treatment given: therapeutic diphenylcyclopropenone sensitization with weekly scalp DPC. TCRdb itself ran the RACE reads through MiXCR, one entry per CDR3 protein. The sample carries about 140,000 distinct CDR3 sequences, approximately 12% recorded once. Sequenced material: whole blood, taken in connection with sensitization to the hapten diphenylcyclopropenone (DPC). Receptors were obtained from a woman aged 45 to 65 with alopecia areata. Some clones in this sample may be carry-over from other donors' samples.

This clonotype was seen many times. Here the CDR3 DNA reads TGCAGTGCTAGAGTCAGAGATACGCAGTATTTT. This encodes CSARVRDTQYF. The chain carries TRBV20-1 and TRBJ2-3; D is uncertain. From germline, CDR1 is DFQATT and CDR2 SNEGSKA (reference sequence). The CDR3 totals 11 residues. Trimming took off 1 base at V and 5 bases at J, with 4 bases between the two ends.

This chain links TRBV6-6 with TRBJ2-7; D possibly matches TRBD1 or TRBD2 (6 bases each). Germline values: CDR1 MNHNY, CDR2 SVGAGI (reference sequence). The CDR3 covers 13 residues. V gave up 6 bases and J gave up 5 bases, with 14 bases separating them. The CDR3 reads CASRPPEGDEQYF. CDR3 DNA: TGTGCCAGCAGGCCCCCGGAGGGGGACGAGCAGTACTTC.

The sample holds a few counts of this clonotype. This rearrangement joins TRBV9 to TRBJ2-5; 9 bases match TRBD1. V gave up 0 bases and J gave up 1 base; unmatched junction bases: 4. The V gene's germline CDR1 is SGDLS and CDR2 YYNGEE. The CDR3 is 16 amino acids. The CDR3 DNA is TGTGCCAGCAGCGTAGATCTGGGACAGGGCCAAGAGACCCAGTACTTC. Amino acid sequence: CASSVDLGQGQETQYF.

The gene calls are TRBV29-1 and TRBJ1-4, with D unclear. Trimming cost V 4 bases and J 4 bases, with 10 bases left between them. The CDR3 has 13 residues. Germline V gene data show CDR1 as SQVTM and CDR2 as ANQGSEA. CDR3 sequence reads: CSVGVRNNEKLFF. The CDR3 bases are TGCAGCGTTGGTGTACGGAATAATGAAAAACTGTTTTTT.

The genes are TRBV24-1 and TRBJ2-5; D unresolved. CDR1 is KGHDR, CDR2 SFDVKD, per germline. There are 14 residues in the CDR3. V gave up 4 bases and J gave up 1 base, with 9 bases separating them. The CDR3 bases are TGTGCCACCAGTGACTACGGATTCCAAGAGACCCAGTACTTC. This encodes CATSDYGFQETQYF.

In its sample, this clonotype was seen a few times. This chain links TRBV3-1 with TRBJ2-1, with D perhaps matching TRBD2 (5 bases). Germline V gene lookup returns CDR1 LGHDT and CDR2 YNNKEL (reference sequence). This CDR3 has 13 residues. Deletions cut 0 bases from V and 9 bases from J, with 9 bases between. This chain's CDR3 is CASSQDWETEQFF. In nucleotides, the CDR3 is TGTGCCAGCAGCCAAGATTGGGAGACTGAGCAGTTCTTC.

This clonotype was recorded at least ten times. The chain recombines TRBV7-6 with TRBJ2-7; D is perhaps TRBD1 or TRBD2 (5 bases each). There are 13 residues in the CDR3. With 5 bases removed from V and 2 bases from J, the gap between germline ends came to 10 bases. In germline, CDR1 is SGHVS, CDR2 FNYEAQ. CDR3 residues: CASSPGRAYEQYF. CDR3 DNA: TGTGCCAGCAGCCCGGGACGTGCCTACGAGCAGTACTTC.

The chain is built from TRBV5-1 and TRBJ2-3; perhaps TRBD1 as D (5 bases). In germline, CDR1 is SGHRS, CDR2 YFSETQ. This CDR3 contains 15 residues. Trimming took off 4 bases at V and 1 base at J, with 13 bases between the two ends. The DNA of the CDR3 is TGCGCCAGCAGCCACCGACAGATTCGCACAGATACGCAGTATTTT. Translated: CASSHRQIRTDTQYF.

This clonotype has ten or more counts. The chain recombines TRBV10-3 with TRBJ2-7; possibly TRBD1 for D (6 bases). This CDR3 is built from 15 residues. The germline V gene encodes CDR1 ENHRY and CDR2 SYGVKD. The V gene lost 0 bases and the J gene lost 2 bases, with 11 bases spanning the gap. CDR3 sequence (DNA): TGTGCCATCAGTGAGTCCCGGGACACAGCCTACGAGCAGTACTTC. It specifies CAISESRDTAYEQYF.

Ten or more counts support this clonotype. The V gene is TRBV7-2, the J gene TRBJ2-3, with TRBD1 identical over 8 bases. The CDR3 is made up of 14 amino acids. Germline V CDR1 and CDR2: SGHTA, FQGNSA. V gave up 4 bases and J gave up 4 bases; unmatched junction bases: 4. In DNA form, the CDR3 reads TGTGCCAGCAGCTCCGGACAGGGCTCAGATACGCAGTATTTT. This translates into CASSSGQGSDTQYF.

This clonotype was detected many times. The chain uses TRBV9 and TRBJ2-7; the match to TRBD2 covers 13 bases. Germline V lookup: CDR1 SGDLS, CDR2 YYNGEE. The CDR3 covers 15 residues. Losses at the gene ends were 2 bases for V and 5 bases for J; bases not matched to a gene: 4. The CDR3 region is CASSVGTSGIHEQYF. DNA of the CDR3: TGTGCCAGCAGCGTCGGGACTAGCGGGATCCACGAGCAGTACTTC.

The J gene is TRBJ1-5, the V gene TRBV28; D not certain. The V end was cut by 7 bases, the J end by 4 bases, with 8 bases between. The germline gives CDR1 MDHEN, CDR2 SYDVKM. The length of the CDR3 is 12 residues. This CDR3 is CASTDGNQPQHF. CDR3 DNA sequence: TGTGCCAGCACCGACGGAAATCAGCCCCAGCATTTT.

This clonotype has just a few counts. The chain combines TRBV30 with TRBJ2-7; D call uncertain. CDR3 length equals 11 residues. Trimming stripped 2 bases from V and 3 bases from J, with 5 bases between. From germline, CDR1 is GTSNPN and CDR2 SVGIG (reference sequence). CDR3 nucleotides: TGTGCCTGGAGTACCGGCTACGAGCAGTACTTC. This encodes CAWSTGYEQYF.

This rearrangement joins TRBV19 to TRBJ2-1; D call uncertain. CDR1 and CDR2 (germline): LNHDA, SQIVND (reference sequence). The length of the CDR3 is 14 residues. Trimming pared 6 bases from V and 6 bases from J, leaving 15 bases between. Here the CDR3 DNA reads TGTGCCAGTAGCCCTAGGCTAGTCAGCAATGAGCAGTTCTTC. Its protein product is CASSPRLVSNEQFF.

This clonotype was seen many times. The chain has TRBV6-1 and TRBJ2-2; D is possibly TRBD2 (6 bases). The CDR3 loop spans 15 amino acids. Germline CDR1 is MNHNS and CDR2 is SASEGT. V lost 6 bases and J 4 bases, leaving 15 bases between the germline ends. CDR3 loop: CASRNYPGGTGELFF. The CDR3, as DNA: TGTGCCAGCAGGAACTACCCCGGGGGCACCGGGGAGCTGTTTTTT.

In DNA form, the CDR3 reads TGTGCCAGCAGCTTATCCTCCGGGACAGCAGATACGCAGTATTTT. This gives the protein CASSLSSGTADTQYF. The V call is TRBV7-9, the J call TRBJ2-3, with 7 bases identical to TRBD1. V shed 2 bases and J 4 bases; nucleotides not matched to a gene: 6. Germline V gives CDR1 SEHNR, CDR2 FQNEAQ (reference sequence). This CDR3 comprises 15 residues.

This clonotype was recorded a few times. The chain links TRBV11-2 to TRBJ2-2, with 8 bases fitting TRBD2. Looked up from germline, CDR1 is SGHAT and CDR2 is FQNNGV. V trimming: 7 bases; J trimming: 0 bases; junction bases outside the gene matches: 1. The CDR3 has 14 amino acids. The CDR3 reads CASKLAANTGELFF. The CDR3 DNA is TGTGCCAGCAAACTAGCGGCGAACACCGGGGAGCTGTTTTTT. The full variable domain, rest sourced from reference TRBV11-2 and TRBJ2-2, is EAGVAQSPRYKIIEKRQSVAFWCNPISGHATLYWYQQILGQGPKLLIQFQNNGVVDDSQLPKDRFSAERLKGVDSTLKIQPAKLEDSAVYLCASKLAANTGELFFGEGSRLTVL.

The chain employs TRBV29-1 and TRBJ2-1, with 10 bases aligning to TRBD2. The V segment lost 0 bases and the J segment 5 bases; nucleotides outside the gene matches: 4. This CDR3 region has 15 residues. Per the germline V gene, CDR1 is SQVTM and CDR2 is ANQGSEA. The CDR3 loop is CSVEDGLAVNNEQFF. In DNA, the CDR3 is TGCAGCGTTGAAGATGGACTAGCGGTAAACAATGAGCAGTTCTTC.

A few counts support this clonotype. The V call is TRBV27, the J call TRBJ2-5; TRBD2 might be the D (5 bases). The CDR3 has 11 amino acids. Trimming shortened V by 6 bases and J by 7 bases, and 9 bases separated the two germline ends. Germline V gene sequence: CDR1 MNHEY, CDR2 SMNVEV (reference sequence). CDR3 sequence reads: CASRDSVTQYF. The DNA of the CDR3 is TGTGCCAGCAGGGACTCGGTGACCCAGTACTTC.

The chain uses TRBV12-3 or TRBV12-4 and TRBJ2-3; TRBD2 might be the D (7 bases). This CDR3 spans 13 amino acids. V lost 8 bases and J 7 bases, leaving 16 bases between the germline ends. The DNA for the CDR3 is TGTGCCAGCCGGGGGGCTGGGGGATATACGCAGTATTTT. This encodes CASRGAGGYTQYF.

This clonotype has only a few counts. The chain employs TRBV18 and TRBJ1-5, with D perhaps TRBD1 (6 bases). This CDR3 is 15 amino acids long. Germline V gene sequence: CDR1 KGHSH, CDR2 LQKENI. V was trimmed by 6 bases and J by 6 bases, leaving 18 bases between them. The CDR3 loop is CASSRARGESQPQHF. CDR3 DNA sequence: TGTGCCAGCTCGCGCGCGAGGGGGGAGAGTCAGCCCCAGCATTTT.

CDR3 bases: TGTGCCAGCAGCCAATCGAGGACGGGCGAGCAGTACTTC. This gives the protein CASSQSRTGEQYF. The chain is built from TRBV3-1 and TRBJ2-7; the D is unclear. Germline loops: CDR1 LGHDT, CDR2 YNNKEL (reference sequence). CDR3 length: 13 amino acids. V lost 2 bases and J 6 bases, leaving 11 bases between the germline ends.

The genes are TRBV4-1 and TRBJ1-5, with no clear D. There are 16 residues in the CDR3. Germline V gene sequence: CDR1 MGHRA, CDR2 YSYEKL. V lost 0 bases to trimming and J lost 0 bases, with 9 bases between them. The CDR3 sequence: CASSQEAGYSNQPQHF. The CDR3 DNA is TGCGCCAGCAGCCAAGAGGCAGGATATAGCAATCAGCCCCAGCATTTT.

The J gene is TRBJ2-7, the V gene TRBV5-1; D is perhaps TRBD1 or TRBD2 (5 bases each). CDR3 length equals 16 residues. Trimming stripped 4 bases from V and 2 bases from J, with 19 bases between. Looked up from germline, CDR1 is SGHRS and CDR2 is YFSETQ. CDR3 in DNA: TGCGCCAGCAGCGGGAGTCGGGACCGAAGGGCCTACGAGCAGTACTTC. Its translation: CASSGSRDRRAYEQYF.